These 14 T cell receptor beta chains originate from one sample sequenced in a study of cytomegalovirus exposure and HLA in healthy donors (dated by TCRdb to 2017 to 2019). The method was the immunoSEQ multiplex PCR assay. The multiplex PCR relied on a mix of 60 forward primers for TCR Vbeta segments and 13 reverse primers for TCR Jbeta segments. The table was pulled from immuneACCESS by TCRdb, which kept in-frame rearrangements only. Such tables lose some clones; where checked, under half of the loss comes from unresolved V genes, and the rest has no known cause. The sample records 150,000 to 180,000 clones, roughly 80% of which are singletons. 4% of the sample belongs to the ten largest clones. Sequences were obtained from PBMCs. The receptors originated from a woman between 40 and 50 years old in good health and CMV-seronegative.

Here the CDR3 reads CASSTGRGSREQYF. As DNA, the CDR3 is TGTGCCAGTAGTACCGGACGGGGGTCGAGGGAGCAGTACTTC. The V and J genes are TRBV19 and TRBJ2-7; TRBD2 might be the D (6 bases). The CDR3 has 14 amino acids. In germline, CDR1 is LNHDA, CDR2 SQIVND (reference sequence). Trimming took off 4 bases at V and 7 bases at J, with 17 bases between the two ends.

The V call is TRBV5-1, the J call TRBJ1-2, with 8 bases that match TRBD1. From germline, CDR1 is SGHRS and CDR2 YFSETQ. V was clipped by 4 bases and J by 4 bases; unmatched bases: 6. The CDR3 has 14 amino acids. In DNA form, the CDR3 reads TGCGCCAGCAGCCCCTCCGGGACAGGCTATGGCTACACCTTC. This translates into CASSPSGTGYGYTF.

The chain carries TRBV5-4 and TRBJ1-2, with D tentatively TRBD1 (6 bases). V gave up 5 bases and J gave up 5 bases, with 16 bases separating them. The CDR3 is 14 residues long. In germline, CDR1 is SGHNT, CDR2 YYREEE (reference sequence). The CDR3 protein is CASSSGQSLYGYTF. The CDR3 DNA follows: TGTGCCAGCAGTTCTGGACAGAGTCTTTATGGCTACACCTTC.

The gene calls are TRBV5-4 and TRBJ1-2; tentative D call: TRBD1 (5 bases). Trimming removed 3 bases from V and 6 bases from J, with 18 bases in between. The CDR3 consists of 15 residues. Germline assignment: CDR1 SGHNT and CDR2 YYREEE (reference sequence). Here the CDR3 reads CASSSRGGGADGYTF. CDR3 in DNA: TGTGCCAGCAGCTCCCGTGGGGGAGGCGCGGATGGCTACACCTTC.

This clone came up once. V gene TRBV28 combines with J gene TRBJ1-3; D is possibly TRBD1 (6 bases). Trimming cost V 6 bases and J 1 base, with 10 bases left between them. Germline CDR1 MDHEN, CDR2 SYDVKM. CDR3 length: 14 amino acids. CDR3 residues: CASSAQGSGNTIYF. DNA of the CDR3: TGTGCCAGCAGCGCTCAGGGGTCTGGAAACACCATATATTTT.

The rearrangement uses TRBV2 and TRBJ2-7; TRBD2 matches 11 bases. With 1 base clipped from V and 2 bases from J, the junction kept 1 base outside the gene matches. The CDR3 has 15 residues. Germline V gene data show CDR1 as SNHLY and CDR2 as FYNNEI. CDR3 sequence (DNA): TGTGCCAGCAGTGAAGTAGCGGGAGGGCCCTACGAGCAGTACTTC. Residues: CASSEVAGGPYEQYF.

The genes are TRBV5-4 and TRBJ2-2; D gene unclear. CDR1 and CDR2 (germline): SGHNT, YYREEE (reference sequence). V lost 9 bases to trimming and J lost 4 bases, with 19 bases between them. CDR3 length: 15 amino acids. CDR3 loop: CAIPSPGLFTGELFF. CDR3 bases: TGTGCCATCCCCTCTCCCGGTCTTTTCACCGGGGAGCTGTTTTTT. Together with reference TRBV5-4 and TRBJ2-2, the CDR3 gives the full variable domain: ETGVTQSPTHLIKTRGQQVTLRCSSQSGHNTVSWYQQALGQGPQFIFQYYREEENGRGNFPPRFSGLQFPNYSSELNVNALELDDSALYLCAIPSPGLFTGELFFGEGSRLTVL.

This chain connects TRBV4-1 to TRBJ2-2, with 12 nucleotides matching TRBD1. The CDR3 has 19 residues. V trimming: 3 bases; J trimming: 2 bases; junction bases outside the gene matches: 10. The germline CDR1 and CDR2 sequences are MGHRA and YSYEKL. For the CDR3, the DNA is TGCGCCAGCAGCCAGAGCTGGGGACAGGGGGCTCTAAACACCGGGGAGCTGTTTTTT. Translation: CASSQSWGQGALNTGELFF.

The J gene is TRBJ1-2, the V gene TRBV19; D ambiguous. The CDR3 totals 17 residues. CDR1 is LNHDA and CDR2 is SQIVND in the germline V gene (reference sequence). The germline V and J ends were trimmed by 5 bases and 1 base, with 20 bases remaining between them. CDR3 bases: TGTGCCAGTAGTGCGGGGTCCCAGGAGAGGTATAACTATGGCTACACCTTC. Its translation is CASSAGSQERYNYGYTF.

V gene TRBV7-8 combines with J gene TRBJ1-2; D is ambiguous. Germline CDR1 is SGHVS and CDR2 is FQNEAQ. There are 13 residues in the CDR3. V was shortened by 1 base and J by 4 bases, with 7 bases between the two germline ends. The chain's CDR3 is CASSLDRGYGYTF. CDR3 sequence (DNA): TGTGCCAGCAGCTTAGATCGGGGCTATGGCTACACCTTC. Full variable domain (missing parts from reference TRBV7-8 and TRBJ1-2): GAGVSQSPRYKVAKRGQDVALRCDPISGHVSLFWYQQALGQGPEFLTYFQNEAQLDKSGLPSDRFFAERPEGSVSTLKIQRTQQEDSAVYLCASSLDRGYGYTFGSGTRLTVV.

This clone was picked up a small number of times. V gene TRBV2 combines with J gene TRBJ2-7; no firm D call. The CDR3 contains 15 residues. Per the germline V gene, CDR1 is SNHLY and CDR2 is FYNNEI. V dropped 1 base and J dropped 0 bases, with 10 bases sitting between them. The CDR3 DNA follows: TGTGCCAGCAGTGAAGTGCTAGGTATCTCCTACGAGCAGTACTTC. Encoded protein: CASSEVLGISYEQYF. Based on the CDR3 plus reference TRBV2 and TRBJ2-7, the full variable domain is EPEVTQTPSHQVTQMGQEVILRCVPISNHLYFYWYRQILGQKVEFLVSFYNNEISEKSEIFDDQFSVERPDGSNFTLKIRSTKLEDSAMYFCASSEVLGISYEQYFGPGTRLTVT.

The gene calls are TRBV7-9 and TRBJ2-7; TRBD1 matches at 9 bases. The germline V gene encodes CDR1 SEHNR and CDR2 FQNEAQ (reference sequence). The CDR3 length is 15 residues. The V gene end was trimmed by 1 base and the J gene end by 5 bases; junction bases not matched to a gene: 6. The CDR3 coding sequence is TGTGCCAGCAGCTTAGGAGGGACAGGGCACAACGAGCAGTACTTC. Its translation: CASSLGGTGHNEQYF.

Many counts were recorded for this clone. The rearrangement joins TRBV15 to TRBJ1-6, with 8 nucleotides matching TRBD1. The CDR3 consists of 14 residues. With V trimmed by 3 bases and J by 10 bases, 5 bases remained unmatched. The germline V gene encodes CDR1 LNHNV and CDR2 YYDKDF (reference sequence). The CDR3 DNA is TGTGCCACCAGCAGGGACAGGGCGGCCTCACCCCTCCACTTT. It is translated as CATSRDRAASPLHF.

CDR3 residues: CASSVGQGASQPQHF. CDR3 sequence (DNA): TGTGCCAGCAGCGTGGGACAGGGGGCCAGTCAGCCCCAGCATTTT. The rearrangement joins TRBV7-8 to TRBJ1-5; 12 nucleotides align to TRBD1. The germline V gene has CDR1 SGHVS and CDR2 FQNEAQ. The CDR3 has 15 residues. V gave up 5 bases and J gave up 6 bases; unmatched junction bases: 5.